This T cell receptor (beta chain) comes out of a study of metastatic and nonmetastatic thyroid tumors. The CDR3 spans 15 residues. V lost 2 bases to trimming and J lost 7 bases; unmatched junction nucleotides: 4. Germline V gives CDR1 MNHEY, CDR2 SVGAGI. Thyroid surgery was performed in patients who had received no treatment beforehand. MiXCR reprocessed the PCR reads for TCRdb. The sample holds some 10,000 clones, 26% seen once. This clone turned up a few times. Material for sequencing was tumor tissue. The clonotype was recovered from a female donor with papillary thyroid cancer or a benign thyroid nodule (not recorded which). Some clones in this sample may be carry-over from other donors' samples. The rearrangement uses TRBV6-5 and TRBJ1-5; 11 bases are a match to TRBD1. The CDR3: CASSYRTGGGQPQHF. CDR3 bases: TGTGCCAGCAGTTACCGGACAGGGGGCGGGCAGCCCCAGCATTTT.